This TCR beta chain was sequenced in a study of T cell changes during pregnancy in multiple sclerosis. The protocol was immunoSEQ multiplex PCR, while the TCRdb copy is restricted to in-frame clones and leaves out a portion. The sample includes some 60,000 clones, more than 85% seen only once; the top ten take around 0.9%. CDR3 length: 12 amino acids. V was pared by 0 bases and J by 14 bases, with 4 bases of the junction left unmatched. The germline gives CDR1 LGHNA, CDR2 YNFKEQ. The receptor comes from a female donor with multiple sclerosis, enrolled in a pregnancy study. Here the sequenced sample was peripheral blood, taken before pregnancy. The chain uses TRBV4-2 and TRBJ2-1; 7 bases are a match to TRBD2. The CDR3 DNA reads as TGTGCCAGCAGCCAAGATCGGACTAGAAAGTTCTTC. It translates to CASSQDRTRKFF.